The rows below give T cell receptor beta chains drawn from one sample of a study of T cell responses to AZD1222 COVID-19 vaccine. TCRdb's copy holds only in-frame clones and misses some; the assay was immunoSEQ multiplex PCR. The sample has around 130,000 clones, roughly 92% seen once. The sample consisted of peripheral blood, taken 28 days after the second AZD1222 dose. The source is an adult who received the AZD1222 COVID-19 vaccine. CDR3s include the opening cysteine and the closing phenylalanine or tryptophan. D genes are given only for firm matches. Expanded clones get a size class; other rows say once, few or many, or leave the size out.

D gene	CDR3 length	V gene	J gene	clone size	CDR3 protein	CDR3 DNA
.	13	TRBV27	TRBJ1-1	few	CASSTWTEGEAFF	TGTGCCAGCAGTACCTGGACCGAAGGAGAAGCTTTCTTT
.	15	TRBV7-8	TRBJ2-1	.	CASSQPTGRRNEQFF	TGTGCCAGCAGCCAACCGACGGGACGGCGGAATGAGCAGTTCTTC
.	13	TRBV6-2/TRBV6-3	TRBJ1-2	.	CASSYSIGVGYTF	TGTGCCAGCAGTTACTCGATCGGGGTAGGCTACACCTTC
.	13	TRBV6-6	TRBJ1-1	few	CASTYGAATEAFF	TGTGCCAGCACCTACGGGGCAGCCACGGAAGCTTTCTTT
.	15	TRBV19	TRBJ1-1	.	CASSIRGGVHTEAFF	TGTGCCAGTAGTATCCGCGGCGGGGTGCACACTGAAGCTTTCTTT
.	14	TRBV28	TRBJ1-2	.	CASSLNPTALGYTF	TGTGCCAGCAGTTTGAACCCGACAGCTCTGGGCTACACCTTC
.	14	TRBV6-2/TRBV6-3	TRBJ2-1	.	CASSFFQGRNEQFF	TGTGCCAGCAGTTTTTTTCAGGGTCGGAATGAGCAGTTCTTC
.	15	TRBV9	TRBJ1-4	.	CASSPYGQRNEKLFF	TGTGCCAGCAGCCCCTATGGTCAGAGAAATGAAAAACTGTTTTTT
.	12	TRBV7-8	TRBJ2-5	.	CASSLLQETQYF	TGTGCCAGCAGCTTACTCCAAGAGACCCAGTACTTC
.	17	TRBV28	TRBJ2-1	once	CASSFPLRSAWGDEQFF	TGTGCCAGCAGTTTCCCTTTGAGGAGCGCCTGGGGGGATGAGCAGTTCTTC
.	16	TRBV6-5	TRBJ2-7	.	CASSYSGAGKPNEQYF	TGTGCCAGCAGTTACTCGGGAGCAGGGAAACCCAACGAGCAGTACTTC
.	15	TRBV20-1	TRBJ1-1	.	CSASPAAGGGGEAFF	TGCAGTGCTAGTCCGGCTGCAGGTGGGGGTGGTGAAGCTTTCTTT
TRBD2	13	TRBV7-9	TRBJ2-5	.	CASSLAGAGTQYF	TGTGCCAGCAGTTTAGCGGGAGCAGGGACCCAGTACTTC
.	15	TRBV21-1	TRBJ1-2	.	CASSKMAGRGYGYTF	TGTGCCAGCAGCAAAATGGCAGGGAGGGGCTATGGCTACACCTTC
.	15	TRBV5-1	TRBJ1-2	.	CASSFGHRVSFGYTF	TGCGCCAGCAGCTTCGGGCACAGGGTTTCCTTTGGCTACACCTTC
TRBD1	17	TRBV11-3	TRBJ2-6	.	CASSLRTGGTGANVLTF	TGTGCCAGCAGCTTACGGACAGGGGGCACTGGGGCCAACGTCCTGACTTTC
TRBD1	15	TRBV5-1	TRBJ1-5	.	CASSLSGQGDQPQHF	TGCGCCAGCAGCTTATCGGGACAGGGAGATCAGCCCCAGCATTTT
.	14	TRBV18	TRBJ1-1	.	CASSLQGMNTEAFF	TGTGCCAGCTCACTCCAAGGGATGAACACTGAAGCTTTCTTT
TRBD2	15	TRBV3-1/TRBV3-2	TRBJ2-1	.	CASSHLAGGYNEQFF	TGTGCCAGCAGCCACCTAGCGGGAGGATACAATGAGCAGTTCTTC
.	13	TRBV24-1	TRBJ1-2	.	CATSDRWRDGYTF	TGTGCCACCAGTGATCGGTGGAGGGATGGCTACACCTTC
TRBD2	15	TRBV9	TRBJ2-3	.	CASSPGLAGSDTQYF	TGTGCCAGCAGCCCCGGACTAGCGGGAAGTGATACGCAGTATTTT
.	13	TRBV23-1	TRBJ1-2	.	CASTPGQSYGYTF	TGCGCCAGCACCCCTGGGCAGTCCTATGGCTACACCTTC
.	11	TRBV29-1	TRBJ2-7	.	CSHSTGSEQYF	TGCAGCCACTCAACTGGTTCAGAGCAGTACTTC
.	13	TRBV11-3	TRBJ2-7	.	CASSSDTEIEQYF	TGTGCCAGCAGCTCGGACACAGAGATCGAGCAGTACTTC
TRBD2	13	TRBV27	TRBJ2-7	.	CASSFGAGRVQYF	TGTGCCAGCAGTTTCGGGGCGGGGAGGGTGCAGTACTTC
.	14	TRBV5-1	TRBJ1-2	.	CASSLGTTNYGYTF	TGCGCCAGCAGCTTAGGGACAACTAACTATGGCTACACCTTC
TRBD2	16	TRBV9	TRBJ2-2	.	CASSPISGVNTGELFF	TGTGCCAGCAGCCCGATTAGCGGGGTTAACACCGGGGAGCTGTTTTTT
.	12	TRBV7-2	TRBJ2-3	.	CASRSLTDTQYF	TGTGCCAGCCGAAGCCTTACAGATACGCAGTATTTT
TRBD2	15	TRBV5-1	TRBJ2-3	.	CASSSGLAGTDTQYF	TGCGCCAGCAGCTCAGGACTAGCGGGAACAGATACGCAGTATTTT
.	16	TRBV4-1	TRBJ1-5	.	CASSQGIMVSNQPQHF	TGCGCCAGCAGCCAAGGGATTATGGTCAGCAATCAGCCCCAGCATTTT
.	12	TRBV5-6	TRBJ2-1	.	CASSIYYNEQFF	TGTGCCAGCAGCATATATTACAATGAGCAGTTCTTC
.	13	TRBV30	TRBJ1-5	.	CAWSTPDNQPQHF	TGTGCCTGGAGTACGCCCGACAATCAGCCCCAGCATTTT